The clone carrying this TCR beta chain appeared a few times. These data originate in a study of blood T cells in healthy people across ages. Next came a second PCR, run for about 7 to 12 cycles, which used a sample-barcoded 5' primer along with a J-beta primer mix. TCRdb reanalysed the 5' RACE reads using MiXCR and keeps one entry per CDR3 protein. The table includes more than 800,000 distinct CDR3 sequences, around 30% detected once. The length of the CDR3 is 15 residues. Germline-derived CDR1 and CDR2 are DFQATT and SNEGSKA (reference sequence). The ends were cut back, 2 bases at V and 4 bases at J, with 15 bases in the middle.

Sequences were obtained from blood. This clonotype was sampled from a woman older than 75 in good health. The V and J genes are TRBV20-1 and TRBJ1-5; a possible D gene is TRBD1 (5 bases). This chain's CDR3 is CSARTGQVPNQPQHF. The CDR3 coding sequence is TGCAGTGCTAGAACGGGGCAGGTTCCAAATCAGCCCCAGCATTTT.